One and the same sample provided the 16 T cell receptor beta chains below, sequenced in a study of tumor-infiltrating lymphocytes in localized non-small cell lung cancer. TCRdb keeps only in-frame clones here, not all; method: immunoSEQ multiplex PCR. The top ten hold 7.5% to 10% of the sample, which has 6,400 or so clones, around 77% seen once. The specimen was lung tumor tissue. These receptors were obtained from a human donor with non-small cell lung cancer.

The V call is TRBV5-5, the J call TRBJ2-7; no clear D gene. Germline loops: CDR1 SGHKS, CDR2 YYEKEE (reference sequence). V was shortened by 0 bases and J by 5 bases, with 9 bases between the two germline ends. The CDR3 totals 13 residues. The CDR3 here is CASSLVEWNEQYF. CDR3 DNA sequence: TGTGCCAGCAGCTTGGTGGAGTGGAACGAGCAGTACTTC.

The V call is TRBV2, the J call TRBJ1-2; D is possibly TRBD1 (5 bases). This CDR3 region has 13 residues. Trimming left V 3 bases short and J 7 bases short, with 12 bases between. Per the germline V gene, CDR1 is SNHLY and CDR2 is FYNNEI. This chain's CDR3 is CASSDQGVGGYTF. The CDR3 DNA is TGTGCCAGCAGTGATCAGGGCGTAGGTGGCTACACCTTC.

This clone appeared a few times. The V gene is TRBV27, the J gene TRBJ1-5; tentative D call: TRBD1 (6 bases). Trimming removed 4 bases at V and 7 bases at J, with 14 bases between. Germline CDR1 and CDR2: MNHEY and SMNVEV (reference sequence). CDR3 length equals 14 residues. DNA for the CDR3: TGTGCCAGCAGTTCTCGGACAGAGGAGCAGCCCCAGCATTTT. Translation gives CASSSRTEEQPQHF.

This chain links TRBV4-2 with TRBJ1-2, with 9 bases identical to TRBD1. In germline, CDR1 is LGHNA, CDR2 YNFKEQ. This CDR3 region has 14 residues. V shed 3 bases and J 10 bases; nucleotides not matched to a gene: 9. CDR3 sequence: CASSHSLRTGDYTF. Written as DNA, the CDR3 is TGTGCCAGCAGCCATTCACTCAGGACAGGGGACTACACCTTC.

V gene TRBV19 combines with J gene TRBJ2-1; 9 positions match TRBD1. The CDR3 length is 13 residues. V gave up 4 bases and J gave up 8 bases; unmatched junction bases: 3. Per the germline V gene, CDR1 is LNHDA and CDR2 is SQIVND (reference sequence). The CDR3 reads CASSRTGDDEQFF. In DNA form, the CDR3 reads TGTGCCAGTAGTAGGACAGGGGATGATGAGCAGTTCTTC.

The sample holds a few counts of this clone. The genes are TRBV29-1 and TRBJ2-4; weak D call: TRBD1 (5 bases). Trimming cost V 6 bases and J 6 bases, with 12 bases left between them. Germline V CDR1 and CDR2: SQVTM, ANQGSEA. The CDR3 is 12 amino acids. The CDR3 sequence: CSVLDSPNIQYF. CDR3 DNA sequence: TGCAGCGTCCTAGACAGCCCAAACATTCAGTACTTC.

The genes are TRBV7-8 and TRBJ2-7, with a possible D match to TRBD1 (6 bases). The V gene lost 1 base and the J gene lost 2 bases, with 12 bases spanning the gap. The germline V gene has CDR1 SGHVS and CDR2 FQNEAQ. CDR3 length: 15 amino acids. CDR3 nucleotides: TGTGCCAGCAGCTTAGGCCCGGACAGAACCTACGAGCAGTACTTC. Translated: CASSLGPDRTYEQYF.

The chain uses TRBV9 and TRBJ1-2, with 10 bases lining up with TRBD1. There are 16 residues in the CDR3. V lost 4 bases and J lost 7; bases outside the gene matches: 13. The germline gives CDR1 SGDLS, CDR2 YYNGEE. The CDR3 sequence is CASSRTPQTGGGGYTF. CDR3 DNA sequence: TGTGCCAGCAGCCGGACCCCTCAGACAGGGGGCGGTGGCTACACCTTC.

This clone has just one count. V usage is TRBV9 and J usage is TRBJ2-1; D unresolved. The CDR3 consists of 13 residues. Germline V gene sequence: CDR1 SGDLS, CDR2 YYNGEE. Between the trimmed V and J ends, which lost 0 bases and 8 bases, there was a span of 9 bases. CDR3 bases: TGTGCCAGCAGCGTAGCCCCTAAAGATGAGCAGTTCTTC. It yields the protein CASSVAPKDEQFF.

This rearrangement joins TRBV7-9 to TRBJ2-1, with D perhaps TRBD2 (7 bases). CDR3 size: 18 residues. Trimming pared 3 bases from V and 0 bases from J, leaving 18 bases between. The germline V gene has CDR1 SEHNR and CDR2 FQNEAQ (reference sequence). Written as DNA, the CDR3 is TGTGCCAGCAGCTTTCCGGCGGGGGCTTTCCGCTCCTACAATGAGCAGTTCTTC. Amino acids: CASSFPAGAFRSYNEQFF. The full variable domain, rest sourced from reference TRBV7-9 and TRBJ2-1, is DTGVSQNPRHKITKRGQNVTFRCDPISEHNRLYWYRQTLGQGPEFLTYFQNEAQLEKSRLLSDRFSAERPKGSFSTLEIQRTEQGDSAMYLCASSFPAGAFRSYNEQFFGPGTRLTVL.

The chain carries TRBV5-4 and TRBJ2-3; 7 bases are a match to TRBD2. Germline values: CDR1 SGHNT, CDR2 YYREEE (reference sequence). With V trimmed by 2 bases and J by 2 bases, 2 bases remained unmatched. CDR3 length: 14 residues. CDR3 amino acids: CASSFTSDTDTQYF. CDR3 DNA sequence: TGTGCCAGCAGCTTTACTAGCGACACAGATACGCAGTATTTT.

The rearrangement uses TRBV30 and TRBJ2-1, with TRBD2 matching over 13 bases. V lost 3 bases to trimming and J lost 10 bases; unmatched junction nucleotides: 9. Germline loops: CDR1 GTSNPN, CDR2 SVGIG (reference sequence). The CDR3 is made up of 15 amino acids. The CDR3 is CAWSLLAGGPREQFF. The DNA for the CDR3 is TGTGCCTGGAGCTTACTAGCGGGAGGGCCTAGGGAGCAGTTCTTC.

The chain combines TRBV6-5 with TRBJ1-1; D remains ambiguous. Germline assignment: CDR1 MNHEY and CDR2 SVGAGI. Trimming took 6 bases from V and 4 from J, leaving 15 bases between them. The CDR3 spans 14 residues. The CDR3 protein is CASRNVEVGTEAFF. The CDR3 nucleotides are TGTGCCAGCAGGAACGTCGAGGTGGGCACTGAAGCTTTCTTT.

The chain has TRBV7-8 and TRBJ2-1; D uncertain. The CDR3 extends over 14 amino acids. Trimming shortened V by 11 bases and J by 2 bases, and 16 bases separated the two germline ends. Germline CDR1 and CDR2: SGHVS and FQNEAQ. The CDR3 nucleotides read TGTGCCTCAATCCCAGAACCGACCTACAATGAGCAGTTCTTC. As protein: CASIPEPTYNEQFF.

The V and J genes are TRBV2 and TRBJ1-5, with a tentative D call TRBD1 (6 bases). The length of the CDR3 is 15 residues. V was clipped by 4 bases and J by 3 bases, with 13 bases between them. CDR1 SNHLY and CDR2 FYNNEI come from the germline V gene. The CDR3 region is CASSGPGGFNQPQHF. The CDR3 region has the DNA TGTGCCAGCAGTGGCCCGGGGGGCTTCAATCAGCCCCAGCATTTT.

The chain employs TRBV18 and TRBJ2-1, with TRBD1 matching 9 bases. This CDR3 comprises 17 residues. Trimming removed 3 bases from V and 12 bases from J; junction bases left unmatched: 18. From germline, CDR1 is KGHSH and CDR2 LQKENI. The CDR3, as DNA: TGTGCCAGCTCACCCGCCGTAATTGGGACAGGGCCCGCTTGGCAGTTCTTC. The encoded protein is CASSPAVIGTGPAWQFF.